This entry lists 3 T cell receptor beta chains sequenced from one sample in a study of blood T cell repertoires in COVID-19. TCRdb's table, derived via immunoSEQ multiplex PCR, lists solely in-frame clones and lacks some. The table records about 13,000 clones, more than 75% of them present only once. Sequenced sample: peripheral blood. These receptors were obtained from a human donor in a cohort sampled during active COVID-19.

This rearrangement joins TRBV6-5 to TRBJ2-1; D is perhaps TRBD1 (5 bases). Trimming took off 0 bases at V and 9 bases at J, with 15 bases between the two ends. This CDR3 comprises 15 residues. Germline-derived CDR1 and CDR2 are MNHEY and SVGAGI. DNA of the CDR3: TGTGCCAGCAGTTACTCGGCCTCAGGGTTCGGTGAGCAGTTCTTC. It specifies CASSYSASGFGEQFF.

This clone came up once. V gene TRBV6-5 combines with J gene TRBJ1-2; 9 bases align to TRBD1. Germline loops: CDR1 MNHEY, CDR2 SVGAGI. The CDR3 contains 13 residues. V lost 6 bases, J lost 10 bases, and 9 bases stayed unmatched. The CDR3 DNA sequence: TGTGCCAGCAGCCACAGGGGGCGCGATGACTACACCTTC. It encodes CASSHRGRDDYTF.

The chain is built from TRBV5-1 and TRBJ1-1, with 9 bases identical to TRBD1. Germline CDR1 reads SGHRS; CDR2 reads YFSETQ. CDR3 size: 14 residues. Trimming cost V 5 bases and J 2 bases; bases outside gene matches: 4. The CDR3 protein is CASSNTGGNTEAFF. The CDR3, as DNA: TGCGCCAGCAGTAATACAGGGGGCAACACTGAAGCTTTCTTT.